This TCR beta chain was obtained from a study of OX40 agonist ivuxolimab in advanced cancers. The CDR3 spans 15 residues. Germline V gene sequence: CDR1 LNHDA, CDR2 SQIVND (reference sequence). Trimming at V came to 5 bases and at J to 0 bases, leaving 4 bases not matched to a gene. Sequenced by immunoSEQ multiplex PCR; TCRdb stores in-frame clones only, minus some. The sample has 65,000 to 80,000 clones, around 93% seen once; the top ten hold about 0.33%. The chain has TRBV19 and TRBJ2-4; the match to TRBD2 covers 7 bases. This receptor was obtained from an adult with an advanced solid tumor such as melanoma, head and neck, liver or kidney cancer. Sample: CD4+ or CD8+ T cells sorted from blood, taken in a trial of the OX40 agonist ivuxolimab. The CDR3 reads CASSSAGLAKNIQYF. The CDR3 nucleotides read TGTGCCAGTAGTTCAGCGGGGCTAGCCAAAAACATTCAGTACTTC.